This record covers a single T cell receptor (beta chain). This entry is derived from a study of blood T cells in healthy people across ages. The use of a sample-barcoded 5' primer and a J-beta primer mix characterized a second PCR of 7 to 11 cycles. TCRdb fed the 5' RACE reads into MiXCR, producing one record per CDR3 protein. The top ten clones hold roughly 28% of a sample with almost 300,000 distinct CDR3 sequences, around 27% of them seen once. Isolation of PBMCs gave at least 7 million cells per sample. The trim removed 1 base at V and 3 bases at J, leaving 2 bases unmatched. Germline V gives CDR1 SGHVS, CDR2 FNYEAQ. The CDR3 is 16 residues long.

The V gene is TRBV7-6, the J gene TRBJ2-2, with 10 bases matching TRBD1. The sequence was obtained from a woman in her 70s in good health. The sample taken for sequencing was blood. CDR3 in DNA: TGTGCCAGCAGCTTAGTAGGGACAGGGGACACCGGGGAGCTGTTTTTT. As protein: CASSLVGTGDTGELFF. Combining the CDR3 with reference TRBV7-6 and TRBJ2-2 gives the whole variable domain GAGVSQSPRYKVTKRGQDVALRCDPISGHVSLYWYRQALGQGPEFLTYFNYEAQQDKSGLPNDRFSAERPEGSISTLTIQRTEQRDSAMYRCASSLVGTGDTGELFFGEGSRLTVL.